The 23 T cell receptor beta chains below were found in one sample sequenced in a study of neurological immune-mediated disorders. Time point meaning: longitudinal time-point 1 (baseline). TCRdb recomputed calls from the 5' RACE reads with MiXCR, one row per CDR3 protein. The sample contains approximately 70,000 distinct CDR3 sequences, more than 8.5% of which appear only once. Sequenced input: PBMCs. The receptors were gathered from a man aged 30 to 39 in good health.

Many counts were recorded for this clonotype. This chain joins TRBV14 and TRBJ2-4; no clear D. The CDR3 consists of 13 residues. CDR1 is SGHDN and CDR2 is FVKESK in the germline V gene. With 1 base removed from V and 12 bases from J, the gap between germline ends came to 13 bases. The CDR3 coding sequence is TGTGCCAGCAGCCAAGGTGGGGTCGCGACTCAGTACTTC. Translating gives CASSQGGVATQYF.

Comments on this clonotype: The junction differs from germline at one of its ends, possibly a read error. The gene calls are TRBV6-5 and TRBJ2-6; a weak D match, TRBD1 (5 bases). CDR1 MNHEY and CDR2 SVGAGI come from the germline V gene. The CDR3 is made up of 20 amino acids. The CDR3: CASSPRPSPRLSSGANVLNF. DNA of the CDR3: TGTGCCAGCAGTCCCAGACCCTCCCCTAGACTGAGCTCTGGGGCCAACGTCCTGAATTTC.

The J gene is TRBJ2-5, the V gene TRBV30; D is ambiguous. V was clipped by 0 bases and J by 4 bases, with 6 bases between them. This CDR3 is 12 amino acids long. The germline V gene has CDR1 GTSNPN and CDR2 SVGIG (reference sequence). In DNA form, the CDR3 reads TGTGCCTGGAGTGTACTTGGAGAGACCCAGTACTTC. It codes for CAWSVLGETQYF.

A few counts support this clonotype. V gene TRBV4-2 combines with J gene TRBJ2-7; a weak D match, TRBD2 (7 bases). The CDR3 contains 16 residues. Trimming removed 1 base from V and 2 bases from J, with 15 bases in between. CDR1 is LGHNA, CDR2 YNFKEQ, per germline. CDR3 protein: CASSQVGGDTPYEQYF. The CDR3 bases are TGTGCCAGCAGCCAAGTAGGGGGGGATACTCCCTACGAGCAGTACTTC.

This clonotype was counted ten times or more. Germline and junction disagree at one end, which may indicate a read error. The rearrangement uses TRBV27 and TRBJ2-1; 11 nucleotides match TRBD2. CDR1 is MNHEY, CDR2 SMNVEV, per germline (reference sequence). The CDR3 runs to 16 residues. The CDR3 nucleotides read TGTGCCAGCAGCTTATTGGGACTAGCGGACCAAAGGGGGCAGTTCTTC. Its translation is CASSLLGLADQRGQFF.

This clonotype was counted many times. V is TRBV15 and J is TRBJ1-2; 7 bases agree with TRBD1. V shed 5 bases and J 4 bases; nucleotides not matched to a gene: 13. The germline CDR1 and CDR2 sequences are LNHNV and YYDKDF (reference sequence). The CDR3 is made up of 16 amino acids. CDR3: CATSPEGQAGPYGYTF. For the CDR3, the DNA is TGTGCCACCAGCCCTGAAGGACAGGCTGGACCCTATGGCTACACCTTC.

This clonotype has a count of ten or more. The CDR3 coding sequence is TGTGCCAGCAGCTCTACACCGGGACAGGGACAAGAGACCCAGTACTTC. Amino acid sequence: CASSSTPGQGQETQYF. The chain couples TRBV7-9 to TRBJ2-5, with 9 nucleotides matching TRBD1. The germline CDR1 and CDR2 sequences are SEHNR and FQNEAQ (reference sequence). V shed 4 bases, J shed 2 bases, and the junction held 8 bases outside the gene matches. The CDR3 consists of 16 residues. Full variable domain (remainder filled in from reference TRBV7-9 and TRBJ2-5): DTGVSQNPRHKITKRGQNVTFRCDPISEHNRLYWYRQTLGQGPEFLTYFQNEAQLEKSRLLSDRFSAERPKGSFSTLEIQRTEQGDSAMYLCASSSTPGQGQETQYFGPGTRLLVL.

This clonotype was seen more than once but under ten times. One base away lies a much larger clone, so this may be a sequencing read error. The rearrangement uses TRBV7-8 and TRBJ2-5; the D gene is possibly TRBD1 (5 bases). The CDR3 has 14 amino acids. The germline V gene has CDR1 SGHVS and CDR2 FQNEAQ. The CDR3 spells CATSSRQTQETQYF. The CDR3 nucleotides are TGTGCCACCAGCTCCCGACAGACCCAAGAGACCCAGTACTTC.

This clonotype was observed many times. The chain combines TRBV5-1 with TRBJ2-4; D remains ambiguous. Germline CDR1 reads SGHRS; CDR2 reads YFSETQ. The CDR3 runs to 15 residues. The germline V and J ends were trimmed by 0 bases and 0 bases, with 7 bases remaining between them. The DNA of the CDR3 is TGCGCCAGCAGCTTGGGGGTTCTAGCCAAAAACATTCAGTACTTC. Translating it yields CASSLGVLAKNIQYF.

In its sample, this clonotype was seen many times. CDR3 protein: CSARRLGGGQRDHNEQFF. The CDR3 nucleotides are TGCAGTGCCAGAAGGTTAGGAGGGGGCCAGCGGGATCATAATGAGCAGTTCTTC. V is TRBV20-1 and J is TRBJ2-1, with D perhaps matching TRBD1 or TRBD2 (7 bases each). Deletions cut 6 bases from V and 7 bases from J, with 31 bases between. CDR1 DFQATT and CDR2 SNEGSKA come from the germline V gene (reference sequence). The CDR3 runs 18 residues.

Ten or more counts support this clonotype. The chain couples TRBV20-1 to TRBJ2-1; TRBD2 matches at 12 bases. Germline CDR1 DFQATT, CDR2 SNEGSKA (reference sequence). The CDR3 sequence is 15 residues long. The V and J ends lost 6 bases and 5 bases, in that order; junction bases with no gene match: 8. The CDR3 loop reads CSATGLAGPNNEQFF. The DNA of the CDR3 is TGCAGTGCAACAGGACTAGCGGGACCTAACAATGAGCAGTTCTTC.

This clonotype was recorded many times. The chain joins TRBV14 to TRBJ1-5, with 7 bases aligning to TRBD1. There are 12 residues in the CDR3. The trim removed 9 bases at V and 6 bases at J, leaving 5 bases unmatched. CDR1 SGHDN and CDR2 FVKESK come from the germline V gene. The CDR3 DNA sequence: TGTGCCAGAGGACAGGTCCCTCAGCCCCAGCATTTT. Translating gives CARGQVPQPQHF.

This clonotype was picked up many times. The rearrangement joins TRBV27 to TRBJ2-7; a weak D match, TRBD2 (7 bases). Germline lookup yields CDR1 MNHEY and CDR2 SMNVEV (reference sequence). With 6 bases removed from V and 4 bases from J, the gap between germline ends came to 13 bases. This CDR3 has 13 amino acids. CDR3 in amino acids: CASSQEGGYEQYF. As DNA, the CDR3 is TGTGCCAGCAGCCAAGAGGGGGGGTACGAGCAGTACTTC.

The chain recombines TRBV9 with TRBJ2-1, with TRBD2 matching 9 bases. The germline V gene has CDR1 SGDLS and CDR2 YYNGEE. The V segment lost 4 bases and the J segment 5 bases; nucleotides outside the gene matches: 4. CDR3 length: 14 amino acids. As DNA, the CDR3 is TGTGCCAGCAGCCTTTTAGCGGGGGACAATGAGCAGTTCTTC. Encoded protein: CASSLLAGDNEQFF.

The CDR3 region is CASSLGDLAGGSTDTQYF. The CDR3 DNA reads TGCGCCAGCAGCTTGGGTGACCTAGCGGGAGGAAGCACAGATACGCAGTATTTT. V gene TRBV5-1 combines with J gene TRBJ2-3; TRBD2 matches 11 bases. The junction had 6 bases not matched to a gene; V was cut back by 0 bases and J by 0 bases. This CDR3 comprises 18 residues. Germline loops: CDR1 SGHRS, CDR2 YFSETQ. Supplemented by reference TRBV5-1 and TRBJ2-3, the full variable domain reads KAGVTQTPRYLIKTRGQQVTLSCSPISGHRSVSWYQQTPGQGLQFLFEYFSETQRNKGNFPGRFSGRQFSNSRSEMNVSTLELGDSALYLCASSLGDLAGGSTDTQYFGPGTRLTVL.

This clonotype was found many times. The CDR3 DNA sequence: TGCGCCAGCAGCACCGGACATGAGTTTTCAGACGATACGCAGTATTTT. It translates to CASSTGHEFSDDTQYF. The V call is TRBV5-1, the J call TRBJ2-3; a possible D gene is TRBD1 (5 bases). V was cut by 4 bases and J by 6 bases, with 21 bases left in between. The germline V gene encodes CDR1 SGHRS and CDR2 YFSETQ. The CDR3 covers 16 residues.

This clonotype was seen repeatedly, ten times or more. The chain couples TRBV7-2 to TRBJ2-5; tentative D call: TRBD1 (5 bases). This CDR3 comprises 13 residues. From germline, CDR1 is SGHTA and CDR2 FQGNSA. The ends were cut back, 5 bases at V and 5 bases at J, with 12 bases in the middle. Here the CDR3 reads CASSPGWGETQYF. CDR3 DNA sequence: TGTGCCAGCAGCCCAGGGTGGGGTGAGACCCAGTACTTC.

This clonotype was recorded many times. The chain couples TRBV21-1 to TRBJ2-7; TRBD2 is the table's D call and was not checked against the DNA. TRBV21-1 represents a pseudogene. CDR3 length: 15 residues. CDR3 protein: CASTGTSDGAYEQYF. Written as DNA, the CDR3 is TGTGCCAGCACCGGGACTAGCGATGGCGCCTACGAGCAGTACTTC.

The CDR3 region has the DNA TGTGCCAGCAGCCAGGACGGGAGGAGGCAAGAGACCCAGTACTTC. It yields the protein CASSQDGRRQETQYF. This chain links TRBV4-2 with TRBJ2-1, with 7 bases matching TRBD2. The tail of the sequence fits TRBJ2-5 better, so the J call may be wrong. This CDR3 comprises 15 residues. Germline V gives CDR1 LGHNA, CDR2 YNFKEQ.

The V call is TRBV29-1, the J call TRBJ2-7; TRBD1 agrees at 7 bases. Trimming took 4 bases from V and 3 from J; bases not matched to a gene: 3. Looked up from germline, CDR1 is SQVTM and CDR2 is ANQGSEA. The CDR3 is 12 residues long. The CDR3 coding sequence is TGCAGCGTTGCGCAGGGGGACTACGAGCAGTACTTC. Its translation is CSVAQGDYEQYF.

To note about this clonotype: This may stem from a read error, because a much larger clone lies one nucleotide away. The chain uses TRBV14 and TRBJ2-3; D perhaps matches TRBD2 (5 bases). The CDR3 has 16 amino acids. Germline CDR1 SGHDN, CDR2 FVKESK. The CDR3 region has the DNA TGTGCCAACAGCCAAGTGGACGGGAAGACCACAGATACGCAGTATTTT. It encodes CANSQVDGKTTDTQYF.

In its sample, this clonotype was seen many times. The chain employs TRBV28 and TRBJ2-7; no clear D. The CDR3 extends over 11 amino acids. Germline CDR1 MDHEN, CDR2 SYDVKM. V was trimmed by 2 bases and J by 6 bases, leaving 5 bases between them. The CDR3 DNA is TGTGCCAGCAGTTTAATTGGCGAGCAGTACTTC. Translated, it gives CASSLIGEQYF.

This clonotype was found many times. The V call is TRBV28, the J call TRBJ1-4, with D uncertain. Germline lookup yields CDR1 MDHEN and CDR2 SYDVKM. The CDR3 runs to 13 residues. V shed 7 bases and J shed 4 bases, with 10 bases lying between them. CDR3 coding DNA: TGTGCCAGCACAGGCAGAGATAATGAAAAACTGTTTTTT. Translation: CASTGRDNEKLFF.